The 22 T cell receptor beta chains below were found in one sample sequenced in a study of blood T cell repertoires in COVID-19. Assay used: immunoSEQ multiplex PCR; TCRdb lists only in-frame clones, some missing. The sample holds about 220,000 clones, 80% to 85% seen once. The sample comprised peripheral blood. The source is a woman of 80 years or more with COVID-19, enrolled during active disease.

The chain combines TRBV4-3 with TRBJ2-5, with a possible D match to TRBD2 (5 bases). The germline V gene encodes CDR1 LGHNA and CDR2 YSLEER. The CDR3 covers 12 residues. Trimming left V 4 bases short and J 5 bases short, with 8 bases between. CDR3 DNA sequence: TGCGCCAGCAGCCTAACGGGGGAGACCCAGTACTTC. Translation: CASSLTGETQYF.

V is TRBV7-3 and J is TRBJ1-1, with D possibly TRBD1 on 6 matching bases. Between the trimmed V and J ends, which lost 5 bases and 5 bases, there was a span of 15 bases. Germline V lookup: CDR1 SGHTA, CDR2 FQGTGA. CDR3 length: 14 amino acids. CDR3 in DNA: TGTGCCAGCAGCCAGCTAGGGGGGGAGACTGAAGCTTTCTTT. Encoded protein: CASSQLGGETEAFF.

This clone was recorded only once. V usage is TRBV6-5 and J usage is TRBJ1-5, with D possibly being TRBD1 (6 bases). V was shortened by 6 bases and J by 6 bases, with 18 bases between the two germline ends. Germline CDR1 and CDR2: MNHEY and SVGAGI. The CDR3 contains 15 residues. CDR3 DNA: TGTGCCAGCAGCCTACAGGGTGGGCTGGGTCAGCCCCAGCATTTT. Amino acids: CASSLQGGLGQPQHF.

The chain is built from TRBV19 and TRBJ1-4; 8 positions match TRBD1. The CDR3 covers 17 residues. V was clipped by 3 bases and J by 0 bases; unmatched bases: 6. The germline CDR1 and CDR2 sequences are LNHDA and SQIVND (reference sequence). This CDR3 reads CASSIYGTGPTNEKLFF. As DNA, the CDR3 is TGTGCCAGTAGTATCTACGGGACAGGTCCAACTAATGAAAAACTGTTTTTT.

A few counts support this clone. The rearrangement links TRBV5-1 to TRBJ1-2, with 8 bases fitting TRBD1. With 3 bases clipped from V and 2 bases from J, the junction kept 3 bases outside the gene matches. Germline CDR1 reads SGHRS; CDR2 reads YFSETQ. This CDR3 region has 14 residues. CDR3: CASSWTGTNYGYTF. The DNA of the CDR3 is TGCGCCAGCAGCTGGACAGGGACCAACTATGGCTACACCTTC.

The CDR3 here is CASSLGDTSYEQYF. CDR3 nucleotide sequence: TGTGCCAGCAGTTTAGGGGACACCTCCTACGAGCAGTACTTC. The chain carries TRBV28 and TRBJ2-7; tentatively, D is TRBD1 (6 bases). The CDR3 contains 14 residues. V was shortened by 2 bases and J by 0 bases, with 8 bases between the two germline ends. CDR1 is MDHEN, CDR2 SYDVKM, per germline.

CDR3 bases: TGTGCCAGCGCAGACCCCTACCGGGGCACAGATACGCAGTATTTT. It specifies CASADPYRGTDTQYF. The V and J genes are TRBV7-9 and TRBJ2-3; D gene ambiguous. There are 15 residues in the CDR3. Germline V gives CDR1 SEHNR, CDR2 FQNEAQ (reference sequence). V dropped 8 bases and J dropped 1 base, with 16 bases sitting between them. The full variable domain, its missing parts supplied by reference TRBV7-9 and TRBJ2-3, is DTGVSQNPRHKITKRGQNVTFRCDPISEHNRLYWYRQTLGQGPEFLTYFQNEAQLEKSRLLSDRFSAERPKGSFSTLEIQRTEQGDSAMYLCASADPYRGTDTQYFGPGTRLTVL.

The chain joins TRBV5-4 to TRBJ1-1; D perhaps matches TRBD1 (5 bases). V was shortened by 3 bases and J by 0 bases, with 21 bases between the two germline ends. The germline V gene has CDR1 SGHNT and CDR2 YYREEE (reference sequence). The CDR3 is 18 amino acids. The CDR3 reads CASSSTLWGGFMNTEAFF. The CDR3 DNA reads TGTGCCAGCAGCTCCACCCTTTGGGGCGGTTTCATGAACACTGAAGCTTTCTTT. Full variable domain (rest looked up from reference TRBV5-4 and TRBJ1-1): ETGVTQSPTHLIKTRGQQVTLRCSSQSGHNTVSWYQQALGQGPQFIFQYYREEENGRGNFPPRFSGLQFPNYSSELNVNALELDDSALYLCASSSTLWGGFMNTEAFFGQGTRLTVV.

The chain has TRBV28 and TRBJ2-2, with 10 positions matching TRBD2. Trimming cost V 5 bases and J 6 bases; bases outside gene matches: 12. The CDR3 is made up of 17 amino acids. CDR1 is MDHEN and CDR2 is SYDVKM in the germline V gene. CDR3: CASSLSPLAGEPGELFF. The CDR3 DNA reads TGTGCCAGCAGTCTATCCCCCCTAGCGGGAGAACCCGGGGAGCTGTTTTTT.

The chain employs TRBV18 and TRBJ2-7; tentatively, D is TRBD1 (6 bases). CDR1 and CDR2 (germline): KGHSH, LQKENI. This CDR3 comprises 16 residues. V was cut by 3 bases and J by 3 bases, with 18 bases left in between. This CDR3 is CASSPPTGPLGYEQYF. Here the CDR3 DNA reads TGTGCCAGCTCACCTCCAACAGGGCCGTTGGGCTACGAGCAGTACTTC.

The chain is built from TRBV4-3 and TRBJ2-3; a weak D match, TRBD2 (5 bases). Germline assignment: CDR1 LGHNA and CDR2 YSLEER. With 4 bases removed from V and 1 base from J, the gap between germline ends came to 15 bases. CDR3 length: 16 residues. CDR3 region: CASSPAILGGTDTQYF. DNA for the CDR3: TGCGCCAGCAGCCCCGCTATCTTGGGAGGCACAGATACGCAGTATTTT.

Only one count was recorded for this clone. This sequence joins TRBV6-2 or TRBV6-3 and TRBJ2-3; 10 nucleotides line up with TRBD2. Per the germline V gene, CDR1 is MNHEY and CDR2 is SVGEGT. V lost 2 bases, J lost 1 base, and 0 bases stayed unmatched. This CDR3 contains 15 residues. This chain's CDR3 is CASSYGTSGTDTQYF. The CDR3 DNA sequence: TGTGCCAGCAGTTACGGGACTAGCGGCACAGATACGCAGTATTTT.

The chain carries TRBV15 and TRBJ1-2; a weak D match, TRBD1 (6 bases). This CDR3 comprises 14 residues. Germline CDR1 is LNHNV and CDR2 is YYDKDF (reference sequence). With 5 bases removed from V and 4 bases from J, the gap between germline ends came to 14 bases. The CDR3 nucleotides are TGTGCCACCAGCGGAACAGGGTTCAGCTATGGCTACACCTTC. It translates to CATSGTGFSYGYTF. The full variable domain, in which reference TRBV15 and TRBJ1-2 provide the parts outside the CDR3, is DAMVIQNPRYQVTQFGKPVTLSCSQTLNHNVMYWYQQKSSQAPKLLFHYYDKDFNNEADTPDNFQSRRPNTSFCFLDIRSPGLGDTAMYLCATSGTGFSYGYTFGSGTRLTVV.

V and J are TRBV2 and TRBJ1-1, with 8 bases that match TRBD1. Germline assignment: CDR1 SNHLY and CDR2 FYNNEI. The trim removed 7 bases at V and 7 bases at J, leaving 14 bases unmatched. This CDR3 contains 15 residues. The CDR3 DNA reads TGTGCCAGCAAAACCGGACAGGGAGGATACGGTGAAGCTTTCTTT. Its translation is CASKTGQGGYGEAFF.

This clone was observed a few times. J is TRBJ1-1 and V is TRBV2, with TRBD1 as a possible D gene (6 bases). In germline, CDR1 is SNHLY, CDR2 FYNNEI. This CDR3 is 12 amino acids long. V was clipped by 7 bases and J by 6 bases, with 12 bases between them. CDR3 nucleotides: TGTGCCAGCAACAGGGAGGGGGCTGAAGCTTTCTTT. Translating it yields CASNREGAEAFF. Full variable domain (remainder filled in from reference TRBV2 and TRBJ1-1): EPEVTQTPSHQVTQMGQEVILRCVPISNHLYFYWYRQILGQKVEFLVSFYNNEISEKSEIFDDQFSVERPDGSNFTLKIRSTKLEDSAMYFCASNREGAEAFFGQGTRLTVV.

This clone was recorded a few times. DNA for the CDR3: TGTGCTAGTGGTCTCTCCGGGTCCGATACGCAGTATTTT. Its translation is CASGLSGSDTQYF. The gene calls are TRBV12-5 and TRBJ2-3, with D unresolved. The CDR3 spans 13 residues. Germline CDR1 reads LGHNT; CDR2 reads FRNRAP. The germline V and J ends were trimmed by 5 bases and 6 bases, with 12 bases remaining between them.

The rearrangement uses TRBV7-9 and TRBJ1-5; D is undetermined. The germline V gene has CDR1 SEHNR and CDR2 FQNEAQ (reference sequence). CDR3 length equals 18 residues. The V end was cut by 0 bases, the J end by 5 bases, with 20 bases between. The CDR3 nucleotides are TGTGCCAGCAGCTTAGCCATCACAGTGACTAAGACTGATCAGCCCCAGCATTTT. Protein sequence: CASSLAITVTKTDQPQHF.

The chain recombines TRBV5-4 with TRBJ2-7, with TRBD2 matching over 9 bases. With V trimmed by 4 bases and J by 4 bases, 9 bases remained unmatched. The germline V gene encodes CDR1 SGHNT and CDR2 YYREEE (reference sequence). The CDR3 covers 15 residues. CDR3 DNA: TGTGCCAGCAGCCCAGCGGGGGGAACACCTTACGAGCAGTACTTC. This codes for CASSPAGGTPYEQYF.

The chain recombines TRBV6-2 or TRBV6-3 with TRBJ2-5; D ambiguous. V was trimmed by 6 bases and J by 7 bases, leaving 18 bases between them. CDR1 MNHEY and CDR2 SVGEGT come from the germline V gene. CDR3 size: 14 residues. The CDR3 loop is CASSPAPVVGTQYF. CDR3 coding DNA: TGTGCCAGCAGCCCCGCCCCGGTAGTCGGGACCCAGTACTTC.

CDR3 in DNA: TGTGCCAGCAGCTCGGGACAGCCGAATTCACCCCTCCACTTT. Translated, it gives CASSSGQPNSPLHF. The chain has TRBV7-9 and TRBJ1-6; 7 bases match TRBD1. Trimming took 4 bases from V and 7 from J; bases not matched to a gene: 4. Germline values: CDR1 SEHNR, CDR2 FQNEAQ (reference sequence). The CDR3 is 14 residues long.

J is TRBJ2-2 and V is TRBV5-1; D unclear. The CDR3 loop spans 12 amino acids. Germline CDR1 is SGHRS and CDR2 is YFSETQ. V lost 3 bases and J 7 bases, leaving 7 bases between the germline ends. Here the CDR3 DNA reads TGCGCCAGCAGCTACGGAGTCGGGGAGCTGTTTTTT. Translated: CASSYGVGELFF. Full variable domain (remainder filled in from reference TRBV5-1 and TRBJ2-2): KAGVTQTPRYLIKTRGQQVTLSCSPISGHRSVSWYQQTPGQGLQFLFEYFSETQRNKGNFPGRFSGRQFSNSRSEMNVSTLELGDSALYLCASSYGVGELFFGEGSRLTVL.

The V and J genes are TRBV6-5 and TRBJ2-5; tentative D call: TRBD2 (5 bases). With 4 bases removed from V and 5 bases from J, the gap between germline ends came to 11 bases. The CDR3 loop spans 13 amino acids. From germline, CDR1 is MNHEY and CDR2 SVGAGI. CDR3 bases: TGTGCCAGCAGTTCATTCGGGATCGAGACCCAGTACTTC. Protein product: CASSSFGIETQYF.